This T cell receptor beta chain was identified during a study of CD8+CD57+ T cells in acquired aplastic anemia. About the research overall: The sorted CD4+ and CD8+ cells yielded an average about 3.5 ug of DNA.

The sample holds one count of this clonotype. Trimming removed 2 bases from V and 9 bases from J, with 19 bases in between. CDR1 is GTSNPN and CDR2 is SVGIG in the germline V gene (reference sequence). The CDR3 totals 14 residues. Genomic DNA, serving as template, underwent TCR beta VDJ and CDR3 profiling. Each CDR3 protein gets one entry after TCRdb re-called the reads with MiXCR. The table includes hundreds of thousands of distinct CDR3 sequences, approximately 33% detected once. Patients sequenced had flow cytometry evidence of CD8+CD57+ cell expansion. The diagnosis in all patients was severe acquired aplastic anemia.

Sequencing used sorted CD4+, CD8+, or CD8+CD57+ T cells (not recorded which) from PBMCs. This TCR derives from a human donor with aplastic anemia. The rearrangement joins TRBV30 to TRBJ1-2; weak D call: TRBD1 (5 bases). The CDR3 sequence: CAWSPRGPRTSYTF. DNA for the CDR3: TGTGCCTGGAGTCCTAGGGGCCCACGGACTAGCTACACCTTC.